The rows below give T cell receptor beta chains drawn from one sample of a study of T cell repertoires in cytomegalovirus infection. Via MiXCR, TCRdb re-called the reads, giving one row per CDR3 protein. The profile shows 95,000 to 150,000 distinct CDR3 sequences, over 30% of them singletons. Their target antigens are unknown. This specimen was CD8+ T cells from cultured PBMCs, taken from culture after CMV antigen stimulation. The receptors derive from a human donor in good health (CMV status not recorded). Some clones in this sample may be carry-over from other donors' samples. CDR3s include the opening cysteine and the closing phenylalanine or tryptophan. The order of the fields is CDR3 length, D gene, V gene, clone size, J gene, CDR3 DNA, CDR3 protein. The D gene is left open where the match is weak. Clone sizes are given selectively: once, few, many, or a class where the clone is expanded.

14	TRBD1	TRBV12-3/TRBV12-4	few	TRBJ1-5	TGTGCCAGCAGCTCCTTACAGGGGAATCAGCCCCAGCATTTT	CASSSLQGNQPQHF
15	NA	TRBV7-6	NA	TRBJ1-1	TGTGCCAGCAGCTTAGCGCAGGGGTGGAACACTGAAGCTTTCTTT	CASSLAQGWNTEAFF
17	NA	TRBV11-2	many	TRBJ2-2	TGTGCCAGCAGCTCGAGACCGGACAGAATACGCACCGGGGAGCTGTTTTTT	CASSSRPDRIRTGELFF
13	NA	TRBV7-3	few	TRBJ1-2	TGTGCCAGCAGCTTAAGTCCGGCGGTCGGCTACACCTTC	CASSLSPAVGYTF
14	NA	TRBV27	NA	TRBJ2-7	TGTGCCAGCAGTGCCGGGTCAAGGGCCTACGAGCAGTACTTC	CASSAGSRAYEQYF
17	TRBD1	TRBV7-6	NA	TRBJ2-7	TGTGCCAGCAGCTTAGGGGCGGGCCAGGGGGCGATGAATGAGCAGTACTTC	CASSLGAGQGAMNEQYF
18	NA	TRBV9	NA	TRBJ2-3	TGTGCCAGCAGCGAGAGATTGGGGGTCCAGGGGATCACAGATACGCAGTATTTT	CASSERLGVQGITDTQYF
17	NA	TRBV7-2	NA	TRBJ2-2	TGTGCCAGCAGCTCCATGGGGCGCGACATACTCACCGGGGAGCTGTTTTTT	CASSSMGRDILTGELFF
15	TRBD2	TRBV7-8	NA	TRBJ2-7	TGTGCCAGCAGCTCGGGACTAGCGGGGGTCTACGAGCAGTACTTC	CASSSGLAGVYEQYF
15	NA	TRBV3-1	once	TRBJ1-2	TGTGCCAGCAGCCAGTTTGGGCAGACGAACTATGGCTACACCTTC	CASSQFGQTNYGYTF
17	TRBD2	TRBV7-8	NA	TRBJ2-5	TGTGCCAGCAGCCCCTCGAGGCTAGCGGGGGGGCAAGAGACCCAGTACTTC	CASSPSRLAGGQETQYF
16	NA	TRBV6-4	NA	TRBJ2-3	TGTGCCAGCAGTCCGCGCGAAGGCGGCCGAGGAGATACGCAGTATTTT	CASSPREGGRGDTQYF
17	NA	TRBV12-3/TRBV12-4	few	TRBJ2-1	TGTGCCAGCAGTTTTGCGGAAAGCCTGGGGTCCTACAATGAGCAGTTCTTC	CASSFAESLGSYNEQFF
14	TRBD2	TRBV20-1	many	TRBJ2-1	TGCAGTGCCGCGCGGGGGGCCGCCTACAATGAGCAGTTCTTC	CSAARGAAYNEQFF
15	TRBD1	TRBV2	few	TRBJ1-6	TGTGCCAGCAGGGGAGGTGACAGGGTGTATTCACCCCTCCACTTT	CASRGGDRVYSPLHF
15	NA	TRBV7-4	few	TRBJ1-1	TGTGCCAGCAGCTCAGATACAGGGATTAACACTGAAGCTTTCTTT	CASSSDTGINTEAFF
15	NA	TRBV20-1	once	TRBJ1-5	TGCAGTGCTAGTATCAACTTGTGGGGTAATCAGCCCCAGCATTTT	CSASINLWGNQPQHF
13	TRBD1	TRBV29-1	many	TRBJ2-3	TGCAGCGCCGGGACAGCGTCCACAGATACGCAGTATTTT	CSAGTASTDTQYF
14	TRBD1	TRBV7-9	many	TRBJ2-7	TGTGCCAGCAGCTTAGGACAGGGTTTCGACGAGCAGTACTTC	CASSLGQGFDEQYF
16	NA	TRBV2	NA	TRBJ1-2	TGTGCCAGCAGCCCCGAGGGCAGGGACTCTAACTATGGCTACACCTTC	CASSPEGRDSNYGYTF
17	NA	TRBV7-8	NA	TRBJ2-1	TGTGCCAGCAGCCTTCTTAGCGCGGGGAACTCCTACAATGAGCAGTTCTTC	CASSLLSAGNSYNEQFF
15	NA	TRBV2	NA	TRBJ2-1	TGTGCCAGCAGTGGCGACCTCGGCTCCTACAATGAGCAGTTCTTC	CASSGDLGSYNEQFF
16	TRBD1	TRBV4-3	NA	TRBJ2-7	TGCGCCAGCAGCCAAGAGCCGGACAGGTGGTCCTACGAGCAGTACTTC	CASSQEPDRWSYEQYF
13	NA	TRBV7-8	many	TRBJ2-3	TGTGCCAGCAGCCCCAGGGGCACAGATACGCAGTATTTT	CASSPRGTDTQYF